The 2 T cell receptor beta chains below were found in one sample sequenced in a study of OX40 agonist ivuxolimab in advanced cancers. Profiling relied on immunoSEQ multiplex PCR, and the TCRdb table lists in-frame clones only, not all of them. The table shows tens of thousands of clones, with approximately 86% occurring only once. This specimen consisted of CD4+ or CD8+ T cells sorted from blood, obtained in a trial of the OX40 agonist ivuxolimab. The receptors originated from an adult with an advanced solid tumor such as melanoma, head and neck, liver or kidney cancer.

J is TRBJ2-1 and V is TRBV7-2; D not certain. Germline loops: CDR1 SGHTA, CDR2 FQGNSA. Trimming shortened V by 8 bases and J by 3 bases, and 8 bases separated the two germline ends. The CDR3 length is 12 residues. The CDR3 DNA is TGTGCCAGCGGACCCTACTACAATGAGCAGTTCTTC. Its translation: CASGPYYNEQFF.

This clone has more than one count but fewer than ten. This chain links TRBV10-3 with TRBJ1-1, with TRBD1 identical over 9 bases. CDR1 and CDR2 from the germline V gene are ENHRY and SYGVKD. CDR3 length equals 13 residues. The V and J ends lost 10 bases and 5 bases, in that order; junction bases with no gene match: 8. The CDR3 loop reads CASNKQGATEAFF. The CDR3 DNA reads as TGTGCCAGCAACAAACAGGGGGCAACTGAAGCTTTCTTT.